The source of this TCR beta chain is a study of monozygotic twins with cystic fibrosis. Background on the study: Library input was 3 to 3.5 micrograms of fragmented DNA, with approximately 16 PCR cycles.

Findings of the study overall: Clonality was generally low (median approximately 0.0088), higher in the most severe patients.

There are a few counts of this clone. The antigen remains undetermined. The CDR3 spans 14 residues. Trimming removed 0 bases from V and 5 bases from J; junction bases left unmatched: 3. Germline lookup yields CDR1 SGDLS and CDR2 YYNGEE. Libraries were prepared by immunoSEQ multiplex PCR; TCRdb keeps only in-frame clonotypes and omits some of them. Among around 33,000 clones listed, 84% were seen once. This clonotype was obtained from a girl between 2 and 10 years old with cystic fibrosis. The specimen was blood. The J gene is TRBJ1-2, the V gene TRBV9, with TRBD1 matching over 8 bases. The DNA for the CDR3 is TGTGCCAGCAGCGTAGTGGACAGGGCGTATGGCTACACCTTC. Protein product: CASSVVDRAYGYTF.